The rows below give T cell receptor beta chains drawn from one sample of a study of CD8 T cells in Susac syndrome. TCRdb itself ran the immunoSEQ multiplex PCR reads through MiXCR, one entry per CDR3 protein. Among approximately 150,000 distinct CDR3 sequences listed, approximately 96% were seen once. The sample was CD4+ T cells from PBMCs. The receptors shown here come from a human donor with Susac syndrome. Each CDR3 is given with its conserved first and last residue. A D gene is named only where the DNA matches it firmly. Rows give clone size only sometimes, using once, few, many, or a class for an expanded clone.

d_gene,j_gene,v_gene,abundance,CDR3aa,CDR3nt
.,TRBJ1-1,TRBV20-1,.,CSARLRPAMNTEAFF,TGCAGTGCCAGACTTAGGCCCGCAATGAACACTGAAGCTTTCTTT
.,TRBJ2-3,TRBV3-1,.,CASSALDTQYF,TGTGCCAGCTCCGCACTGGATACGCAGTATTTT
.,TRBJ2-3,TRBV28,.,CASRRGPDTQYF,TGTGCCAGCAGGAGGGGCCCAGATACGCAGTATTTT
.,TRBJ2-1,TRBV29-1,.,CSVEGGNTYNEQFF,TGCAGCGTTGAAGGGGGGAACACCTACAATGAGCAGTTCTTC
.,TRBJ1-5,TRBV20-1,once,CSATPPGGGGTQPQHF,TGCAGTGCTACCCCCCCTGGCGGGGGGGGAACTCAGCCCCAGCATTTT
.,TRBJ1-1,TRBV3-1,few,CASSQEKGNTEAFF,TGTGCCAGCAGCCAAGAGAAGGGGAACACTGAAGCTTTCTTT
TRBD2,TRBJ2-5,TRBV29-1,.,CSPRRGGETQYF,TGCAGCCCAAGGAGGGGAGGGGAGACCCAGTACTTC
TRBD1,TRBJ1-2,TRBV29-1,.,CSVISGQQRGYTF,TGCAGCGTTATATCGGGACAGCAACGCGGCTACACCTTC
.,TRBJ1-2,TRBV7-6,.,CASSLDPPTKGGALYGYTF,TGTGCCAGCAGCTTAGACCCCCCAACTAAAGGTGGGGCCCTCTATGGCTACACCTTC
TRBD2,TRBJ2-7,TRBV9,.,CASSVVAGAYEQYF,TGTGCCAGCAGCGTAGTAGCGGGAGCGTACGAGCAGTACTTC
.,TRBJ2-7,TRBV9,.,CASSGQDTSYEQYF,TGTGCCAGCAGCGGACAGGATACTTCCTACGAGCAGTACTTC
.,TRBJ2-5,TRBV20-1,.,CSARATDLAYF,TGCAGTGCTAGAGCGACGGATCTGGCTTACTTC
TRBD2,TRBJ2-3,TRBV24-1,.,CATSPLAGGIDTQYF,TGTGCCACCAGCCCACTAGCGGGAGGTATAGATACGCAGTATTTT
.,TRBJ2-3,TRBV29-1,.,CSVGGASTDTQYF,TGCAGCGTTGGTGGGGCTAGCACAGATACGCAGTATTTT
.,TRBJ1-6,TRBV14,.,CASSPGAVLSSPLHF,TGTGCCAGCAGCCCGGGGGCTGTCCTGAGTTCACCCCTCCACTTT
TRBD1,TRBJ2-5,TRBV2,once,CASSARQGAGETQYF,TGTGCCAGCAGCGCGAGACAGGGGGCGGGGGAGACCCAGTACTTC
.,TRBJ2-1,TRBV29-1,.,CSAGGLNNEQFF,TGCAGCGCCGGAGGCCTAAACAATGAGCAGTTCTTC
.,TRBJ2-7,TRBV28,.,CASSSPTPLTSGQYF,TGTGCCAGCAGTTCCCCCACACCCCTCACCTCCGGGCAGTACTTC
.,TRBJ1-1,TRBV6-6,.,CASSSGSLNTEAFF,TGTGCCAGCAGTTCCGGGTCTTTGAACACTGAAGCTTTCTTT
TRBD2,TRBJ2-6,TRBV28,.,CASSFPSGGTSGANVLTF,TGTGCCAGCAGTTTCCCCTCGGGGGGGACCTCTGGGGCCAACGTCCTGACTTTC
TRBD1,TRBJ1-1,TRBV29-1,.,CSCPSPGGTEAFF,TGCAGCTGCCCCAGCCCAGGGGGTACTGAAGCTTTCTTT
.,TRBJ1-1,TRBV14,.,CASSPTLNTEAFF,TGTGCCAGCAGCCCTACCTTGAACACTGAAGCTTTCTTT
.,TRBJ1-2,TRBV30,.,CAWSGWREYGYTF,TGTGCCTGGAGTGGGTGGCGGGAATATGGCTACACCTTC
.,TRBJ1-2,TRBV18,.,CASSPSGGYGYTF,TGTGCCAGCTCACCTTCAGGAGGGTATGGCTACACCTTC
.,TRBJ1-5,TRBV20-1,.,CSASTVPGQPQHF,TGCAGTGCATCGACAGTCCCTGGGCAGCCCCAGCATTTT
TRBD2,TRBJ2-1,TRBV7-9,.,CASSSTSNNEQFF,TGTGCCAGCAGCTCGACTAGCAACAATGAGCAGTTCTTC
TRBD2,TRBJ2-3,TRBV29-1,.,CSQRTSGNTDTQYF,TGCAGCCAACGGACTAGCGGAAACACAGATACGCAGTATTTT
TRBD2,TRBJ2-1,TRBV14,.,CASSQGGLGMVLAGDGYEQFF,TGTGCCAGCAGCCAAGGAGGTTTGGGTATGGTACTAGCGGGAGACGGTTATGAGCAGTTCTTC
.,TRBJ1-1,TRBV20-1,.,CSAPKGAEAFF,TGCAGTGCCCCAAAGGGGGCTGAAGCTTTCTTT
.,TRBJ2-7,TRBV2,.,CASSEMYEQYF,TGTGCCAGCAGTGAGATGTACGAGCAGTACTTC
.,TRBJ2-1,TRBV20-1,.,CSARDPGPNPYNEQFF,TGCAGTGCTAGAGATCCCGGGCCGAACCCCTACAATGAGCAGTTCTTC
.,TRBJ2-5,TRBV5-1,.,CASRGTAGETQYF,TGCGCCAGCAGGGGGACTGCTGGAGAGACCCAGTACTTC
.,TRBJ1-5,TRBV6-2/TRBV6-3,.,CASTKGEVNQPQHF,TGTGCCAGCACCAAGGGGGAGGTCAATCAGCCCCAGCATTTT
.,TRBJ1-2,TRBV20-1,.,CSAGGGWGYTF,TGCAGTGCTGGGGGGGGTTGGGGCTACACCTTC
TRBD1,TRBJ1-4,TRBV2,.,CASSADRWNEKLFF,TGTGCCAGCAGTGCGGACAGGTGGAATGAAAAACTGTTTTTT
.,TRBJ2-5,TRBV4-1,.,CASSQDAPQETQYF,TGCGCCAGCAGCCAGGACGCCCCACAAGAGACCCAGTACTTC
.,TRBJ2-4,TRBV4-1,.,CASSPRGSIAKNIQYF,TGCGCCAGCAGCCCACGGGGCTCTATAGCCAAAAACATTCAGTACTTC
.,TRBJ2-1,TRBV10-1,once,CASRFNEQFF,TGCGCCAGCAGATTCAATGAGCAGTTCTTC
.,TRBJ2-5,TRBV18,.,CASSHETQETQYF,TGTGCCAGCTCACACGAAACACAAGAGACCCAGTACTTC
.,TRBJ1-3,TRBV20-1,.,CSARTAGSGNTIYF,TGCAGTGCTAGAACCGCAGGCTCTGGAAACACCATATATTTT
.,TRBJ2-5,TRBV28,.,CASSLGQQETQYF,TGTGCCAGCAGTTTAGGACAGCAAGAGACCCAGTACTTC
.,TRBJ1-2,TRBV6-4,.,CASSEAGGGGYTF,TGTGCCAGCAGTGAGGCGGGGGGCGGCGGCTACACCTTC
.,TRBJ2-1,TRBV29-1,.,CSVSNEQFF,TGCAGCGTGAGTAATGAGCAGTTCTTC
TRBD1,TRBJ2-4,TRBV28,.,CASSFAASTGFKNIQYF,TGTGCCAGCAGTTTTGCCGCCTCGACAGGGTTCAAAAACATTCAGTACTTC
TRBD1,TRBJ2-2,TRBV12-3/TRBV12-4,.,CASSLWTGGNTGELFF,TGTGCCAGCAGTCTATGGACAGGGGGTAACACCGGGGAGCTGTTTTTT
TRBD1,TRBJ2-1,TRBV15,.,CATSRGQVFNEQFF,TGTGCCACCAGCAGGGGACAGGTATTCAATGAGCAGTTCTTC
.,TRBJ2-5,TRBV3-1,.,CASSQAQGQETQYF,TGTGCCAGCAGCCAAGCCCAGGGGCAAGAGACCCAGTACTTC
.,TRBJ1-2,TRBV29-1,.,CSGAAGSGEYGYTF,TGCAGCGGCGCCGCCGGATCCGGAGAATATGGCTACACCTTC
TRBD2,TRBJ2-2,TRBV27,.,CASSWVAGRGTGELFF,TGTGCCAGCAGTTGGGTGGCGGGGAGGGGCACCGGGGAGCTGTTTTTT
TRBD1,TRBJ2-7,TRBV16,.,CASGKGQGRSEQYF,TGTGCCAGCGGCAAAGGACAGGGGAGAAGCGAGCAGTACTTC
TRBD1,TRBJ2-2,TRBV20-1,.,CSAPTGGNTGELFF,TGCAGTGCCCCTACAGGGGGCAACACCGGGGAGCTGTTTTTT
TRBD1,TRBJ2-7,TRBV6-4,.,CASPDRSYEQYF,TGTGCCAGCCCGGACAGGTCCTACGAGCAGTACTTC
TRBD1,TRBJ1-2,TRBV6-4,.,CASSETGLSGYTF,TGTGCCAGCAGTGAGACAGGGTTGAGTGGCTACACCTTC
.,TRBJ2-5,TRBV9,once,CASSDVTGLGETQYF,TGTGCCAGCAGCGACGTGACAGGCCTGGGGGAGACCCAGTACTTC
.,TRBJ1-1,TRBV24-1,.,CATSESYPGWRAFF,TGTGCCACCAGTGAGTCCTACCCAGGGTGGCGAGCTTTCTTT
TRBD2,TRBJ2-2,TRBV11-2,once,CASSLGLARDTGELFF,TGTGCCAGCAGCTTAGGACTAGCTAGGGACACCGGGGAGCTGTTTTTT